These T cell receptor beta chains were read from a single sample in a study of CD8+CD57+ T cells in acquired aplastic anemia. TCRdb re-derived calls from the reads in MiXCR, one entry per CDR3 protein. The sample lists hundreds of thousands of distinct CDR3 sequences; approximately 51% were seen once. The sequenced sample consisted of sorted CD4+, CD8+, or CD8+CD57+ T cells (not recorded which) from PBMCs. The receptors shown here come from a human donor with aplastic anemia. CDR3s leave out the opening cysteine and the closing phenylalanine or tryptophan. Fields, in order: clone size, V gene, CDR3 protein. The listing skips clone size in some rows; elsewhere it reads once, few, many or a size class.

many	TRBV5-6	ASSLRSTRNQPQH
.	TRBV18	ASSSFSGDEQY
.	TRBV6-1	ASSEDLAGGYEQY
.	TRBV7-3	ASSFGTSGGGELF
many	TRBV5-4	ASSGGLLSNEKLF
.	TRBV7-3	ASPGTGMNTEAF
few	TRBV6-5	ASSFGTGGLAF
few	TRBV18	ASSPPGTDSTDTQY
many	TRBV2	ASSPTVDRGVTLH
many	TRBV25-1	ASSELGGDPGSYEQY
many	TRBV5-1	ASRGDGGNGYNEQF
.	TRBV6-6	ASSVTGAGMETGNTIY
.	TRBV15	ATSSTGAAETQY
.	TRBV11-3	ASSPEGREEVYT
.	TRBV14	ASSDRVTGEGYT
.	TRBV2	ASSTPYKPCEQY
.	TRBV7-2	ASSVPGTDYGYT
.	TRBV10-3	AISDPTGSRPYEQY
.	TRBV7-8	ASSATMGSPLH
.	TRBV18	ASSTGYNQPQH
.	TRBV10-2	ASSEQQLIAGTEAF
many	TRBV5-1	ASSAGTAGQETQY
many	TRBV20-1	SARLRGRNYTEAF
.	TRBV29-1	SVDRISFDGYT
.	TRBV7-2	ASNKGQGPYEQY
.	TRBV24-1	ATSDLGQGGSDTQY
many	TRBV11-2	ASSLGLGEQF
many	TRBV12-3/TRBV12-4	ASKPGGASYGYT
.	TRBV5-1	ASSLLADIEAF
once	TRBV15	ATSRPGENTEAF
.	TRBV15	ATSRDLSGETQY
many	TRBV4-1	ASSQGSSNEKLF
.	TRBV7-8	ASSPDRGVQPQH
few	TRBV19	ASSGAGGETQY
few	TRBV18	ASSPKDRGMNTEAF
few	TRBV4-2	ASSQADGNYGYT
once	TRBV7-3	ASSKGPGGTEAF
.	TRBV20-1	SARGTGSPETQY
.	TRBV9	ASRGAGAGESDTQY
.	TRBV2	ASSVWQETQY
many	TRBV7-8	ASSLPRQGGLY
.	TRBV10-2	ASSTSDRDITYEQY